The present T cell receptor beta chain was sequenced within a study of T cell responses to AZD1222 COVID-19 vaccine. With regard to this clone: The antigen is undetermined.

TCRdb keeps only in-frame clones here, not all; method: immunoSEQ multiplex PCR. This sample has over 150,000 clones, with about nine tenths found just once. Regarding the study as a whole: The span of vaccine-associated CD4 TCRs extended across spike, with dominance at 160-218 and 743-854. There were mostly white British donors and more females than males, and clonal diversity was possibly underestimated. Every sample of the repertoires postdated the peak T cell response. Nearly half of unique spike-specific TCRs reportedly avoided B.1.351 and B.1.1.7 mutated regions.

This sequence was found in an adult in good health. The sample consisted of peripheral blood, taken on day 0 of AZD1222 vaccination.

CDR3 coding DNA: TGTGCCAGCAGCTCCTCCCCAAGGGGGAACACCGGGGAGCTGTTTTTT. It codes for CASSSSPRGNTGELFF. The genes are TRBV11-2 and TRBJ2-2; D is perhaps TRBD1 (5 bases). Germline CDR1 reads SGHAT; CDR2 reads FQNNGV. V was pared by 4 bases and J by 1 base, with 13 bases between. CDR3 size: 16 residues.